The 7 T cell receptor beta chains below all came from one sample that was sequenced in a study of identical twins' blood T cells. TCRdb used MiXCR to reprocess the 5' RACE reads, holding one entry per CDR3 protein. The data contain roughly 380,000 distinct CDR3 sequences, about 28% of them singletons. Material: PBMCs. All receptors come from a woman between 18 and 50 years old in good health.

Notes on this clonotype: At one of its ends the junction is not consistent with the germline gene, which may arise from a read error. This chain uses TRBV5-1 with TRBJ2-4, with D possibly matching TRBD1 (6 bases). CDR1 and CDR2 from the germline V gene are SGHRS and YFSETQ. The CDR3 contains 16 residues. CDR3 sequence (DNA): TGCGCCAGCAGCTTGTTCCTTCGGGACAAGAAAAGCATTCAGTACTTC. Its protein product is CASSLFLRDKKSIQYF.

The genes are TRBV13 and TRBJ2-7, with D unclear. V was trimmed by 3 bases and J by 7 bases, leaving 7 bases between them. The CDR3 runs 11 residues. The V gene's germline CDR1 is PRHDT and CDR2 FYEKMQ (reference sequence). Here the CDR3 reads CASSFRTEQYF. Here the CDR3 DNA reads TGTGCCAGCAGCTTCAGGACGGAGCAGTACTTC.

This clonotype was picked up a small number of times. The gene calls are TRBV20-1 and TRBJ1-2, with 7 bases aligning to TRBD1. Trimming removed 4 bases from V and 4 bases from J; junction bases left unmatched: 15. Germline-derived CDR1 and CDR2 are DFQATT and SNEGSKA (reference sequence). CDR3 length: 16 amino acids. The CDR3 protein is CSAIIMPGGLGYGYTF. The CDR3 nucleotides are TGCAGTGCTATCATTATGCCAGGGGGATTAGGCTATGGCTACACCTTC.

This clonotype showed up just once. This sequence joins TRBV15 and TRBJ1-3, with D hard to call. The germline V and J ends were trimmed by 2 bases and 5 bases, with 4 bases remaining between them. Germline V CDR1 and CDR2: LNHNV, YYDKDF (reference sequence). CDR3 size: 12 residues. CDR3 residues: CATSRTRNTIYF. The CDR3 region has the DNA TGTGCCACCAGCAGAACAAGAAACACCATATATTTT.

J is TRBJ2-1 and V is TRBV5-6; D call uncertain. Germline V gene data show CDR1 as SGHDT and CDR2 as YYEEEE. The CDR3 runs 13 residues. The V gene lost 2 bases and the J gene lost 5 bases, with 8 bases spanning the gap. The CDR3 bases are TGTGCCAGCAGCTTTGTGAATGACAATGAGCAGTTCTTC. Its protein is CASSFVNDNEQFF.

This rearrangement joins TRBV5-1 to TRBJ2-3; tentatively, D is TRBD2 (5 bases). Trimming stripped 4 bases from V and 5 bases from J, with 14 bases between. The CDR3 totals 14 residues. Looked up from germline, CDR1 is SGHRS and CDR2 is YFSETQ. The CDR3 sequence: CASSPGEPGDTQYF. The CDR3 DNA reads as TGCGCCAGCAGCCCTGGGGAGCCCGGAGATACGCAGTATTTT. The full variable domain, rest sourced from reference TRBV5-1 and TRBJ2-3, is KAGVTQTPRYLIKTRGQQVTLSCSPISGHRSVSWYQQTPGQGLQFLFEYFSETQRNKGNFPGRFSGRQFSNSRSEMNVSTLELGDSALYLCASSPGEPGDTQYFGPGTRLTVL.

This clonotype was observed many times. The rearrangement joins TRBV2 to TRBJ1-2; D is unclear. This CDR3 has 13 amino acids. CDR1 and CDR2 from the germline V gene are SNHLY and FYNNEI. V was clipped by 4 bases and J by 8 bases, with 14 bases between them. The CDR3 protein is CASSAGHGGGYTF. The CDR3 DNA follows: TGTGCCAGCAGTGCTGGTCACGGTGGGGGCTACACCTTC.